The clone carrying this TCR beta chain has more than one count but fewer than ten. The antigen remains unidentified. These data come from a study of blood T cells in healthy people across ages. The CDR3 is 17 amino acids. The J segment lost 6 bases and the V segment lost 5 bases, leaving 15 bases of the junction unmatched. The donors, all healthy, were Caucasians living in Russia, aged about 6 to 100. In each sample, at least 7 million PBMCs were isolated. A J-beta primer mix and a sample-barcoded 5' primer were used in a second PCR of about 7 to 12 cycles. A single record per CDR3 protein comes from TCRdb applying MiXCR to the 5' RACE reads. The sample includes approximately 600,000 distinct CDR3 sequences, 58% seen only once; the top ten take 35% to 40%. Findings and caveats of the study: Strong correlation was found linking TCR beta diversity to naive T cell percentage. Because sorting was not performed, PBMCs prevented conclusive naive versus antigen-experienced comparison.

Sequenced input: blood. The chain joins TRBV12-3 or TRBV12-4 to TRBJ1-4, with 7 positions matching TRBD1. The sequence derives from a man aged 60 to 69 in good health. The CDR3 bases are TGTGCCAGCAGTCCCAACACGGGGAGGGGGCGCGATGAAAAACTGTTTTTT. As protein: CASSPNTGRGRDEKLFF.